These T cell receptor beta chains were read from a single sample in a study of T cell responses to AZD1222 COVID-19 vaccine. The assay was immunoSEQ multiplex PCR, and TCRdb's table has in-frame clones only and misses some. Of around 150,000 clones listed, roughly 82% are singletons. This sample comprised peripheral blood, obtained on day 0 of AZD1222 vaccination. These receptors were collected from an adult in good health. The CDR3 runs from the conserved cysteine through the conserved F or W. A D gene is named only where the DNA matches it firmly. Some rows mark clone size as missing; the rest say once, few, many or name a class of expanded clone.

>NA|TRBV6-5|TRBD1|TRBJ1-5
CASRGTGYSNQPQHF
TGTGCCAGCAGGGGGACAGGCTATAGCAATCAGCCCCAGCATTTT
>once|TRBV5-6|NA|TRBJ1-1
CASSLTVSGTPNTEAFF
TGTGCCAGCAGCCTAACGGTTTCCGGGACTCCCAACACTGAAGCTTTCTTT
>once|TRBV5-1|TRBD2|TRBJ2-7
CASSPGLAGAPASYEQYF
TGCGCCAGCAGCCCCGGACTAGCGGGGGCCCCAGCCTCCTACGAGCAGTACTTC
>NA|TRBV5-6|NA|TRBJ1-2
CASNEWGRTNFGYGYTF
TGTGCCAGCAATGAATGGGGGCGAACTAATTTCGGCTATGGCTACACCTTC
>NA|TRBV5-5|NA|TRBJ1-2
CASSLRGQSGYTF
TGTGCCAGCAGCTTGAGAGGGCAGTCAGGCTACACCTTC
>NA|TRBV5-1|NA|TRBJ1-2
CASSSGAHPGLINYGYTF
TGCGCCAGCAGCTCGGGGGCCCACCCGGGATTAATAAACTATGGCTACACCTTC
>once|TRBV10-3|TRBD1|TRBJ2-7
CAISESPGQGQGSYEQYF
TGTGCCATCAGTGAGTCTCCGGGACAGGGCCAGGGATCCTACGAGCAGTACTTC
>once|TRBV19|NA|TRBJ1-2
CASSISTANYGYTF
TGTGCCAGTAGTATTTCAACAGCTAACTATGGCTACACCTTC
>NA|TRBV5-1|NA|TRBJ1-1
CASSLGASTEAFF
TGCGCCAGCAGCTTAGGGGCGAGCACTGAAGCTTTCTTT
>NA|TRBV24-1|NA|TRBJ2-3
CATSEDGPTDTQYF
TGTGCCACCAGTGAAGACGGGCCCACAGATACGCAGTATTTT
>NA|TRBV30|TRBD1|TRBJ1-1
CAWSVQGKTAFF
TGTGCCTGGAGTGTACAGGGGAAGACGGCTTTCTTT
>NA|TRBV5-1|NA|TRBJ2-3
CASSLFQVVTDTQYF
TGCGCCAGCAGCTTGTTCCAGGTTGTGACAGATACGCAGTATTTT
>NA|TRBV28|NA|TRBJ1-2
CASSRLQGLTNYGYTF
TGTGCCAGCAGTCGCCTTCAGGGGCTCACTAACTATGGCTACACCTTC
>NA|TRBV2|TRBD2|TRBJ2-7
CASRPGTSYEQYF
TGTGCCAGCAGACCCGGGACTAGCTACGAGCAGTACTTC
>NA|TRBV19|TRBD1|TRBJ2-1
CASTRDRTDNEQFF
TGTGCCAGTACTAGGGACAGGACAGACAATGAGCAGTTCTTC
>NA|TRBV12-3/TRBV12-4|NA|TRBJ1-1
CASSHAGRAFF
TGTGCCAGCAGCCACGCTGGTAGGGCTTTCTTT
>few|TRBV10-3|NA|TRBJ1-1
CAISFHTNTEAFF
TGTGCCATCAGTTTCCATACGAACACTGAAGCTTTCTTT
>NA|TRBV28|NA|TRBJ2-3
CASIMGGSWTDTQYF
TGTGCCAGCATCATGGGGGGTAGTTGGACAGATACGCAGTATTTT
>NA|TRBV28|NA|TRBJ1-2
CASSFSGIGSFYGYTF
TGTGCCAGCAGTTTCTCGGGGATTGGATCCTTCTATGGCTACACCTTC
>NA|TRBV18|TRBD1|TRBJ1-5
CASSRGQGALNQPQHF
TGTGCCAGCTCACGAGGACAGGGGGCGTTGAATCAGCCCCAGCATTTT
>NA|TRBV19|NA|TRBJ2-1
CASSIKRGNEQFF
TGTGCCAGTAGTATAAAAAGGGGGAATGAGCAGTTCTTC
>few|TRBV5-1|NA|TRBJ1-1
CASSLQTGNTEAFF
TGCGCCAGCAGCTTACAAACAGGGAACACTGAAGCTTTCTTT
>NA|TRBV20-1|TRBD2|TRBJ2-5
CSASRRGGLETQYF
TGCAGTGCTAGTCGCCGGGGGGGCCTGGAGACCCAGTACTTC
>NA|TRBV7-7|NA|TRBJ2-5
CASSLRGSIVETQYF
TGTGCCAGCAGCCTTAGGGGGTCTATTGTAGAGACCCAGTACTTC
>NA|TRBV28|NA|TRBJ1-2
CASSPRGRPSYGYTF
TGTGCCAGCAGTCCGAGGGGCAGGCCGAGCTATGGCTACACCTTC
>NA|TRBV5-5|TRBD1|TRBJ2-5
CASSLGQGKQETQYF
TGTGCCAGCAGCTTGGGACAGGGGAAGCAAGAGACCCAGTACTTC
>NA|TRBV18|TRBD1|TRBJ2-3
CASSRPGTGAGTDTQYF
TGTGCCAGCTCACGTCCCGGGACAGGGGCGGGCACAGATACGCAGTATTTT
>NA|TRBV7-9|NA|TRBJ1-5
CASSTGTQGNQPQHF
TGTGCCAGCAGCACAGGGACCCAGGGCAATCAGCCCCAGCATTTT
>NA|TRBV30|NA|TRBJ1-3
CAWSGDSGLGNTIYF
TGTGCCTGGAGTGGGGATTCAGGGCTCGGAAACACCATATATTTT
>NA|TRBV7-9|NA|TRBJ2-6
CASSSQVSGANVLTF
TGTGCCAGCAGCTCACAGGTCTCTGGGGCCAACGTCCTGACTTTC
>NA|TRBV6-6|NA|TRBJ1-6
CASSNLGVTYNSPLHF
TGTGCCAGCAGCAACCTTGGGGTTACCTATAATTCACCCCTCCACTTT
>NA|TRBV9|NA|TRBJ1-3
CASSVSIESGNTIYF
TGTGCCAGCAGCGTATCAATCGAGTCGGGAAACACCATATATTTT
>NA|TRBV6-5|NA|TRBJ1-6
CASSYRQQVNSPLHF
TGTGCCAGCAGTTACCGACAGCAAGTTAATTCACCCCTCCACTTT
>NA|TRBV18|TRBD1|TRBJ2-7
CASSQGTGVGSYEQYF
TGTGCCAGCTCACAGGGGACAGGGGTGGGCTCCTACGAGCAGTACTTC
>few|TRBV28|TRBD1|TRBJ2-7
CASSLFSLVKGQGLQYF
TGTGCCAGCAGTTTATTCTCTTTGGTCAAGGGACAGGGCCTGCAGTACTTC
>NA|TRBV30|NA|TRBJ1-2
CACPEYGRNYGYTF
TGTGCCTGCCCCGAATATGGGCGCAACTATGGCTACACCTTC
>NA|TRBV6-1|TRBD1|TRBJ1-6
CASSEVPADRANNSPLHF
TGTGCCAGCAGTGAAGTTCCGGCAGACAGGGCTAATAATTCACCCCTCCACTTT
>NA|TRBV27|TRBD1|TRBJ1-1
CASSSDRERTEAFF
TGTGCCAGCAGTTCAGACAGGGAACGGACTGAAGCTTTCTTT
>NA|TRBV11-2|NA|TRBJ2-7
CASRSSLYEQYF
TGTGCCAGCCGTAGTTCCCTTTACGAGCAGTACTTC
>few|TRBV28|TRBD1|TRBJ1-5
CASSLSRGLGSLDQPQHF
TGTGCCAGCAGTTTGTCCAGGGGGCTTGGGTCCCTTGATCAGCCCCAGCATTTT
>NA|TRBV7-3|NA|TRBJ1-2
CASSPDSGGVSYGYTF
TGTGCCAGCAGCCCCGATAGCGGGGGGGTAAGCTATGGCTACACCTTC
>NA|TRBV6-1|NA|TRBJ1-2
CASSETDNYGYTF
TGTGCCAGCAGTGAGACAGACAACTATGGCTACACCTTC
>NA|TRBV6-5|TRBD1|TRBJ1-2
CASRAGGVVGYTF
TGTGCCAGCCGGGCAGGGGGCGTCGTTGGCTACACCTTC
>few|TRBV7-8|TRBD2|TRBJ2-7
CASSPYTGGGLGEQYF
TGTGCCAGCAGCCCTTATACTGGGGGGGGACTCGGAGAGCAGTACTTC
>NA|TRBV5-1|TRBD1|TRBJ1-5
CASSLVPWDSDPNQPQHF
TGCGCCAGCAGCCTGGTTCCGTGGGACAGCGACCCCAATCAGCCCCAGCATTTT
>NA|TRBV4-2|TRBD1|TRBJ2-3
CASSQDGTGGAEDTQYF
TGTGCCAGCAGCCAAGATGGGACAGGGGGAGCAGAAGATACGCAGTATTTT
>NA|TRBV27|TRBD1|TRBJ1-2
CASSGGTDPIDGYTF
TGTGCCAGCAGTGGGGGGACAGACCCTATAGATGGCTACACCTTC
>NA|TRBV10-3|TRBD1|TRBJ2-1
CAIRQGGEEQFF
TGTGCCATCAGACAAGGGGGCGAGGAGCAGTTCTTC
>NA|TRBV19|TRBD1|TRBJ1-2
CASSIETGPGYTF
TGTGCCAGTAGTATAGAGACAGGGCCTGGCTACACCTTC
>once|TRBV5-5|NA|TRBJ1-1
CASSLGRLMNTEAFF
TGTGCCAGCAGCTTGGGACGGCTCATGAACACTGAAGCTTTCTTT
>NA|TRBV2|NA|TRBJ1-1
CASTPPGALGTEAFF
TGTGCCAGCACCCCCCCGGGGGCTTTGGGGACTGAAGCTTTCTTT
>NA|TRBV7-2|NA|TRBJ2-7
CASSLGRSGIEQYF
TGTGCCAGCAGCTTAGGCCGCTCAGGGATCGAGCAGTACTTC
>NA|TRBV30|TRBD1|TRBJ1-6
CASRTGGYSYNSPLHF
TGTGCCTCTCGGACAGGAGGATACTCCTATAATTCACCCCTCCACTTT
>NA|TRBV28|NA|TRBJ2-1
CASRTGTEYNEQFF
TGTGCCAGCAGGACCGGGACCGAATACAATGAGCAGTTCTTC
>once|TRBV18|NA|TRBJ1-2
CASSPPRGRQDPNYGYTF
TGTGCCAGCTCACCACCGAGGGGCCGACAGGACCCTAACTATGGCTACACCTTC